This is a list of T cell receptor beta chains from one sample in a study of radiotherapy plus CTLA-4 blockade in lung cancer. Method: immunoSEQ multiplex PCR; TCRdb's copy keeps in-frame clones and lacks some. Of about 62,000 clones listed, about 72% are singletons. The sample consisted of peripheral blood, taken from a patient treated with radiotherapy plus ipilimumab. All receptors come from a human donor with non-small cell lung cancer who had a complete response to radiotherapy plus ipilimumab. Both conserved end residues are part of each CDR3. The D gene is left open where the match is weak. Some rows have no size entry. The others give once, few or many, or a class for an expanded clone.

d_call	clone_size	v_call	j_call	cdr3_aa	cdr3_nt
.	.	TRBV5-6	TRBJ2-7	CASSPRTVTIYEQYF	TGTGCCAGCAGCCCAAGGACAGTAACCATATACGAGCAGTACTTC
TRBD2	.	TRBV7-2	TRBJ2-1	CASSLSAGVGDEQFF	TGTGCCAGCAGCTTATCAGCGGGGGTAGGTGATGAGCAGTTCTTC
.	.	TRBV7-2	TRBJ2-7	CASSYTFGVAYEQYF	TGTGCCAGCAGCTACACGTTCGGGGTTGCCTACGAGCAGTACTTC
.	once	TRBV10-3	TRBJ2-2	CANKKAEGPGELFF	TGTGCCAACAAGAAGGCCGAGGGTCCCGGGGAGCTGTTTTTT
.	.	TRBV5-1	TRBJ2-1	CASSLVGQKYNEQFF	TGCGCCAGCAGCTTGGTCGGACAGAAATACAATGAGCAGTTCTTC
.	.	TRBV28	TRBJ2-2	CGAGLNTGELFF	TGTGGGGCAGGCTTGAACACCGGGGAGCTGTTTTTT
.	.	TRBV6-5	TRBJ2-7	CASSYNVGSSYEQYF	TGTGCCAGCAGTTACAACGTCGGGAGCTCCTACGAGCAGTACTTC
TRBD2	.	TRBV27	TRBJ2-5	CASSSWTSGEETQYF	TGTGCCAGCAGTTCCTGGACTAGCGGGGAAGAGACCCAGTACTTC
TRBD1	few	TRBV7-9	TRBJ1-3	CASSRGTGAQGGNTIYF	TGTGCCAGCAGCCGCGGGACAGGTGCCCAGGGTGGAAACACCATATATTTT
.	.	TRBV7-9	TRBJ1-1	CASSWTEVLNTEAFF	TGTGCCAGCAGCTGGACAGAAGTCCTGAACACTGAAGCTTTCTTT
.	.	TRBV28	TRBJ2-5	CASSLGHLRETQYF	TGTGCCAGCAGCCTGGGACACCTCCGGGAGACCCAGTACTTC
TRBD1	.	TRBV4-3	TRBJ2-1	CASSLRIGTGGNEQFF	TGCGCCAGCAGCCTTAGGATCGGGACAGGTGGAAATGAGCAGTTCTTC
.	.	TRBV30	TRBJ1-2	CAWGRGANYGYTF	TGTGCCTGGGGGAGGGGTGCCAACTATGGCTACACCTTC
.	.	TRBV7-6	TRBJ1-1	CASSLVGTTNTEAFF	TGTGCCAGCAGCTTAGTTGGGACAACGAACACTGAAGCTTTCTTT
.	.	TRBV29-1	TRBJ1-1	CSGGTGGNTEAFF	TGCAGCGGGGGGACGGGGGGGAACACTGAAGCTTTCTTT
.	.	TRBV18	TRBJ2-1	CASSPPAGRRDEQFF	TGTGCCAGCTCACCCCCGGCGGGCCGGAGGGATGAGCAGTTCTTC
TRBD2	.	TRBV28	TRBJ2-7	CASSSSGTGEGW	TGTGCCAGCAGTTCATCCGGGACCGGGGAGGGTTGG
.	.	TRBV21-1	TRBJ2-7	CASSYHRSYEQYF	TGTGCCAGCAGCTATCACAGATCCTACGAGCAGTACTTC
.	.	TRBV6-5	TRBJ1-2	CASRGWGSGGGYTF	TGTGCCAGCAGGGGCTGGGGGTCCGGGGGTGGCTACACCTTC
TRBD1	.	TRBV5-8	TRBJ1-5	CASSLGQGFNQPQHF	TGTGCCAGCAGCTTGGGACAGGGCTTCAATCAGCCCCAGCATTTT
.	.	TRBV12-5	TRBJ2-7	CASGLAQGTSYEQYF	TGTGCTAGTGGTTTGGCCCAAGGGACATCCTACGAGCAGTACTTC
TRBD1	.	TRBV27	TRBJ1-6	CASSLETGRRRRDWSPLHF	TGTGCCAGCAGTTTAGAGACAGGGAGGCGTCGGCGGGATTGGTCACCCCTCCACTTT
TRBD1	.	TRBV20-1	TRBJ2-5	CSARRGPHF	TGCAGTGCTAGAAGGGGGCCCCACTTC
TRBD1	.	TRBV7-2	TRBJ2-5	CASSDRTGQAQETQYF	TGTGCCAGCAGCGATAGGACGGGACAGGCACAAGAGACCCAGTACTTC
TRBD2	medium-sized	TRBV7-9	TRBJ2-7	CASSRRGDGPYEQYF	TGTGCCAGCAGCCGACGGGGGGACGGACCCTACGAGCAGTACTTC
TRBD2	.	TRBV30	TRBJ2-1	CAGTGGAGGGGEQFF	TGTGCCGGGACGGGGGGGGCGGGAGGAGGGGGTGAGCAGTTCTTC
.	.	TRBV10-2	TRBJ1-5	CASSNQGGQPQHF	TGCGCCAGCAGTAACCAGGGCGGTCAGCCCCAGCATTTT
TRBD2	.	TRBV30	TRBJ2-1	CAWVPGLVTSYNEQFF	TGTGCCTGGGTACCGGGACTAGTAACCTCCTACAATGAGCAGTTCTTC
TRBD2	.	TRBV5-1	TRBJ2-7	CASSLDRGDYEQYF	TGCGCCAGCAGCTTGGACCGGGGGGACTACGAGCAGTACTTC
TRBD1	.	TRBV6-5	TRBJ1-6	CASSLSGTGAFPLHF	TGTGCCAGCAGCCTCTCCGGGACAGGCGCTTTTCCCCTCCACTTT
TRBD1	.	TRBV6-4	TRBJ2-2	CASSAGTGWTGELFF	TGTGCCAGCAGTGCCGGGACAGGGTGGACCGGGGAGCTGTTTTTT